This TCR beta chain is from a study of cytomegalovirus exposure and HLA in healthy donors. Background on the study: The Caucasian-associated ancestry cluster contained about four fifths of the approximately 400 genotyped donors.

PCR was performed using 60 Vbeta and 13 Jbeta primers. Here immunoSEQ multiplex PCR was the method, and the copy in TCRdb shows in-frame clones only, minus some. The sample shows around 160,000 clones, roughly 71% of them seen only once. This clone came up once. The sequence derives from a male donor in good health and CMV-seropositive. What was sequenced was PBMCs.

This CDR3 reads CASSQPRWGGSYEQYF. In DNA form, the CDR3 reads TGCGCCAGCAGCCAGCCAAGGTGGGGGGGGTCCTACGAGCAGTACTTC. The J gene is TRBJ2-5, the V gene TRBV4-3; 7 nucleotides line up with TRBD2. Matching the DNA end better, TRBJ2-7 makes the J call doubtful. Per the germline V gene, CDR1 is LGHNA and CDR2 is YSLEER. CDR3 length equals 16 residues.